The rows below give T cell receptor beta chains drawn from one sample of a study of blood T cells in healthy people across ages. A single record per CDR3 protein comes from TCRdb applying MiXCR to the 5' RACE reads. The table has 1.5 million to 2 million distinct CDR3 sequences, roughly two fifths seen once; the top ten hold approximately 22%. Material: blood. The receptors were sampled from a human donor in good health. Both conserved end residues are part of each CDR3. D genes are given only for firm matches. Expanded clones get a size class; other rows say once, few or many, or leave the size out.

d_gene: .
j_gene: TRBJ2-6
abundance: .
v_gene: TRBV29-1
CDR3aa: CSVEMWAGFGANVLTF
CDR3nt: TGCAGCGTTGAAATGTGGGCGGGGTTCGGGGCCAACGTCCTGACTTTC

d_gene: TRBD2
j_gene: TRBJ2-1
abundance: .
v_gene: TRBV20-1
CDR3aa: CSAGTSGGAIYNEQFF
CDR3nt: TGCAGTGCAGGGACTAGCGGGGGGGCGATATACAATGAGCAGTTCTTC

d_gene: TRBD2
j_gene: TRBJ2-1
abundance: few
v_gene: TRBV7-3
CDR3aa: CASSLKHWSSGGKQFF
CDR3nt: TGTGCCAGCAGCTTAAAGCATTGGTCTAGCGGGGGGAAGCAGTTCTTC

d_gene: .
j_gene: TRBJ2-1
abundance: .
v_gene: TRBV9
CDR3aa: CASSVALTMMQFF
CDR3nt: TGTGCCAGCAGCGTGGCCCTTACAATGATGCAGTTCTTC

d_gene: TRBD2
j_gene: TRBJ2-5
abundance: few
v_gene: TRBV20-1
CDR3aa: CSAAGGRGETQYF
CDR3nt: TGCAGTGCTGCGGGGGGTCGGGGAGAGACCCAGTACTTC

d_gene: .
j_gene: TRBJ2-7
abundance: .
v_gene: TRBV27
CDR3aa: CASSLSALSGEQYF
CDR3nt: TGTGCCAGCAGTTTATCAGCACTAAGTGGCGAGCAGTACTTC

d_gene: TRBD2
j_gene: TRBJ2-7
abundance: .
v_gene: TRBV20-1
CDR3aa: CSARDSDIQRAGGYEQYF
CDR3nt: TGCAGTGCTAGAGATTCCGATATCCAGAGGGCGGGGGGCTACGAGCAGTACTTC

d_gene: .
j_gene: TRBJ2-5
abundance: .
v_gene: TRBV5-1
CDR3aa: CASSVTGEGETQYF
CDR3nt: TGCGCCAGCAGCGTGACAGGGGAGGGGGAGACCCAGTACTTC

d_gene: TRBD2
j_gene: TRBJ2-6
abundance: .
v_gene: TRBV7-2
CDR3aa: CASSLEQRGAGSGANVLTF
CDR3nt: TGTGCCAGCAGCTTAGAGCAGCGGGGGGCGGGTTCCGGGGCCAACGTCCTGACTTTC

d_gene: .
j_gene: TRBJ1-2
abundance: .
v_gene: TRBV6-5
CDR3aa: CASSSGGLYGYTF
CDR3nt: TGTGCCAGCAGTTCCGGGGGGCTCTATGGCTACACCTTC

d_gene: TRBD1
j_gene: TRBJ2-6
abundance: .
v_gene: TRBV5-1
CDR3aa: CASRGNTGDGVLTF
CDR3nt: TGCGCCAGCAGGGGGAATACAGGGGACGGCGTCCTGACTTTC

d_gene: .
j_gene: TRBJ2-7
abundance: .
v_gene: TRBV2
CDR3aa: CASALSRGSSYEQYF
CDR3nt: TGTGCCAGCGCCCTGTCTCGGGGGAGCTCCTACGAGCAGTACTTC

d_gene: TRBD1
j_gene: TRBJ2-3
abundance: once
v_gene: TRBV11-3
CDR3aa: CASSSRRQGAADTQYF
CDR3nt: TGTGCCAGCAGCTCAAGGAGACAGGGTGCCGCAGATACGCAGTATTTT

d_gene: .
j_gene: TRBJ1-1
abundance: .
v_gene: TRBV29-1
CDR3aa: CSTMAGGNTEAFF
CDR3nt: TGCAGCACCATGGCGGGGGGAAACACTGAAGCTTTCTTT

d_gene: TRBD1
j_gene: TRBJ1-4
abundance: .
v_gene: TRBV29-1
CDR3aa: CSVRQGIHEKLFF
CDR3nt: TGCAGCGTTCGACAGGGGATCCATGAAAAACTGTTTTTT

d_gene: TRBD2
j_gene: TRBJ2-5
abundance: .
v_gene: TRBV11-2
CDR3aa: CASSLAGGLFGETQYF
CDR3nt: TGTGCCAGCAGTCTAGCGGGGGGGCTCTTCGGAGAGACCCAGTACTTC

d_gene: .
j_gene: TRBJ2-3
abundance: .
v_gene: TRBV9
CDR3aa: CASSVVARADTQYF
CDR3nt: TGTGCCAGCAGCGTAGTGGCCAGAGCAGATACGCAGTATTTT

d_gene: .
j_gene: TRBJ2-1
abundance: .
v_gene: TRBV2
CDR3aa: CASTPLGRGYNEQFF
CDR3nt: TGTGCCAGCACCCCACTGGGGCGGGGATACAATGAGCAGTTCTTC

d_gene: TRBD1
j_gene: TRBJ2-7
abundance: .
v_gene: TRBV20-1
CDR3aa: CSAIWTGYEQYF
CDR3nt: TGCAGTGCCATCTGGACAGGATACGAGCAGTACTTC

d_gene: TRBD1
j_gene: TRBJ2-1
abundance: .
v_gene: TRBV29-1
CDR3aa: CSGGTGIYEQYF
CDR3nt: TGCAGCGGGGGGACAGGGATCTACGAGCAGTACTTT

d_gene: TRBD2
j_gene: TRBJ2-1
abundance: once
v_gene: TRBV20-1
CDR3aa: CSAGRGVTLISSYNEQVF
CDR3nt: TGCAGTGCGGGGCGGGGGGTCACCCTCATAAGCTCCTACAATGAGCAGGTCTTC

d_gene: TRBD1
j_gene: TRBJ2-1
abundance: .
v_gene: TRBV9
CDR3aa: CASSARVGQSSYNEQFF
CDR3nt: TGTGCCAGCAGCGCCAGGGTGGGACAGAGCTCCTACAATGAGCAGTTCTTC

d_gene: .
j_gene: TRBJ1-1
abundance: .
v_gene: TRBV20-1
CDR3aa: CSARDWRRGGYTEAFF
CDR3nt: TGCAGTGCTAGAGATTGGAGGAGGGGGGGGTACACTGAAGCTTTCTTT

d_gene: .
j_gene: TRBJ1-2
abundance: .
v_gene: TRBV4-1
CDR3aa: CASSPRQVVNYGYTF
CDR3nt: TGCGCCAGCAGCCCTCGACAGGTTGTGAACTATGGCTACACCTTC

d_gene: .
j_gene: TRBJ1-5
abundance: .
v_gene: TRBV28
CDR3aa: CASSTGGAGAYNQPQHF
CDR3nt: TGTGCCAGCAGTACCGGAGGGGCAGGGGCGTACAATCAGCCCCAGCATTTT

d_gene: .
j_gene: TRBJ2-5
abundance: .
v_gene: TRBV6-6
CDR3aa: CASIRDKDQETQYF
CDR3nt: TGTGCCAGCATCCGGGACAAGGACCAAGAGACCCAGTACTTC

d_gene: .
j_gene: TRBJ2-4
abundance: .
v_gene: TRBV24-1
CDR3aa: CATSAQGSQNIQYF
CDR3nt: TGTGCCACCAGTGCTCAGGGCTCGCAAAACATTCAGTACTTC